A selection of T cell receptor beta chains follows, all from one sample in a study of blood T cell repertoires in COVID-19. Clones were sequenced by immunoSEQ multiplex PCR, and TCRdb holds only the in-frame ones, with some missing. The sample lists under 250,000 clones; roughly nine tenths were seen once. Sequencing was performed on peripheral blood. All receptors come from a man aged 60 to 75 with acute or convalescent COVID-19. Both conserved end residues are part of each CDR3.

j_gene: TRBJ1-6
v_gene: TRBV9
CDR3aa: CASSEGENSPLHF

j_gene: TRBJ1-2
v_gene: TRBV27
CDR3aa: CASRTGQGTYYGYTF

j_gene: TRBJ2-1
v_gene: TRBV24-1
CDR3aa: CATSDWRLAGSNEQFF

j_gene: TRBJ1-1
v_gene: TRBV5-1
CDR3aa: CASSLAGGNTEAFF

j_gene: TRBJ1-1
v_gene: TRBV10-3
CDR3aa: CAISGANTEAFF

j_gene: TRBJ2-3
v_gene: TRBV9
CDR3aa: CASSVTGPPDTQYF

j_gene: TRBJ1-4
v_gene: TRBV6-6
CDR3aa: CASSYSYMQKLFF

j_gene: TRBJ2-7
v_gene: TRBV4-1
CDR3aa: CASSQNRGLSGYEQYF

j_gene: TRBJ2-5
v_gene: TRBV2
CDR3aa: CASTAGNGETQYF

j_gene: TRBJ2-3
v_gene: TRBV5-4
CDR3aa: CASSFRIVREVDTQYF

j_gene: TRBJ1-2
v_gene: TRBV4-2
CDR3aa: CASSQVDREIVGYTF

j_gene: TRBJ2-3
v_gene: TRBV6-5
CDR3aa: CASRGHLTTDTQYF

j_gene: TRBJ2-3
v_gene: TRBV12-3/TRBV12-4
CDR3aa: CASSQQGVNTQYF

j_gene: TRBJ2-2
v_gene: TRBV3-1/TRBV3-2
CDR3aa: CASSQDRDTGELFF

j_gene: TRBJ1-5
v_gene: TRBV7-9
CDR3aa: CASSLADRGLHQPQHF

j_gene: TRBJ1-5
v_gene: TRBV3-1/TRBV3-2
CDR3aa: CASSQEQGNQPQHF

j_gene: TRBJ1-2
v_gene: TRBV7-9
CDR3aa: CASSLSLGDSYGYTF

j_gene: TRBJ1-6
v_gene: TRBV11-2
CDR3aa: CASSLEVLSPLHF

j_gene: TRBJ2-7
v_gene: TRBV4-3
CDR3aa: CASSQGLVQTGSGEQYF

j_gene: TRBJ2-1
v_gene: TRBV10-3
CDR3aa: CAIKGFGPEVGNEQFF

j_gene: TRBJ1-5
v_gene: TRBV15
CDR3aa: CATSPTIPGNNQPQHF

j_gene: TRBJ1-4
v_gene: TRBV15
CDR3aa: CATSIGASTNEKLFF

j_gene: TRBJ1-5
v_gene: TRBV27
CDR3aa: CASSLSRTAGQHF

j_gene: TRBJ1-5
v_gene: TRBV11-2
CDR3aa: CASSLEYGTAGNQPQHF

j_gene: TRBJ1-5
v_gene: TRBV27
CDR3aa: CASSFDRGGNQPQHF

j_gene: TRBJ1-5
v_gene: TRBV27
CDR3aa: CASSLLGHRNQPQHF

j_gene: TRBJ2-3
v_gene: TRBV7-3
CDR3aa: CASSLTATDTQYF

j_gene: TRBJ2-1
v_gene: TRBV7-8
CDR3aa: CASSLGLAKDEFF

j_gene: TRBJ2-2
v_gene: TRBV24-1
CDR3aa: CATSDTGNTGELFF

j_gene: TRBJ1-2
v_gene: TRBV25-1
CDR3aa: CASSEWSLTGPRGYGYTF

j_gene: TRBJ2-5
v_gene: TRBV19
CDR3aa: CASSTGGETQYF

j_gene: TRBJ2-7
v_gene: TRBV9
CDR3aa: CASSVEDSYEQYF

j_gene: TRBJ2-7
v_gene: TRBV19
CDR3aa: CASSPGLADLGEQYF

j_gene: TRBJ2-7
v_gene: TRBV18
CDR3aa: CASSPQQGAYEQYF

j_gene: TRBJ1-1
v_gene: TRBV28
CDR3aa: CASTNNLVGAGAFF

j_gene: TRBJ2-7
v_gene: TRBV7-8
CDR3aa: CASSLEAGGVNEQYF

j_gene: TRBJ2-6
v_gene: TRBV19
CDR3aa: CASSQDSGANVLTF

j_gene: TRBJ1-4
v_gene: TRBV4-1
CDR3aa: CASSFGTANEKLFF

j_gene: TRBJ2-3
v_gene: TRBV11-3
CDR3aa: CASSLGQGADTQYF

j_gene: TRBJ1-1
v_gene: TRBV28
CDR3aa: CASSSGTGGTLNTEAFF

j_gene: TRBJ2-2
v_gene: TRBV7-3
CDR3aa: CASSLTQGGRTDTGELFF

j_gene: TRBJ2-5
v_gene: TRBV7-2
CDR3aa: CASSFSDRGQYF

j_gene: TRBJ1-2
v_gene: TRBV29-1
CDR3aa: CSVEVKTDGYTF

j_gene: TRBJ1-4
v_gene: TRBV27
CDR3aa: CASSFDRGGEKLFF

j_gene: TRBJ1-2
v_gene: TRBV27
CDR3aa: CASSRLRDGGYGYTF

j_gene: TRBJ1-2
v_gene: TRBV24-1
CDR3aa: CATSDSVTNYGYTF

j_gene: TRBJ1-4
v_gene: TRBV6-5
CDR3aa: CASSYYGGTPEKLFF

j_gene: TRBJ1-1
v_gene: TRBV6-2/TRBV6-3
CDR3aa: CASSFGGGPEAFF

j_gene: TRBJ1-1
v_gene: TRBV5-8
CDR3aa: CASSLGGRSRLNTEAFF

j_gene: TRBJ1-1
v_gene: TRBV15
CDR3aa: CATSRDPGQGVIMNTEAFF

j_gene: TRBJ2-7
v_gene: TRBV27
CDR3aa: CASSTWTEPYEQYF

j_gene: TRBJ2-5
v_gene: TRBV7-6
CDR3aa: CASSLETSGSMTQYF

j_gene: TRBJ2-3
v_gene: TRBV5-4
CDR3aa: CASSHTSRRSADTQYF

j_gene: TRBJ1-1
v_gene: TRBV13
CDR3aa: CASRPRQGMGSTEAFF